This is a list of T cell receptor beta chains from one sample in a study of blood T cell repertoires in COVID-19. Clones were read by immunoSEQ multiplex PCR, and TCRdb kept only the in-frame ones, dropping some. The sample records roughly 90,000 clones, roughly 88% being singletons. The source material was peripheral blood. The receptors come from a woman older than 75 with active or convalescent COVID-19. Both conserved end residues are part of each CDR3. Fields, in order: clone size, D gene, J gene, V gene, CDR3 protein. A D gene is named only where the DNA matches it firmly. Clone size is shown for a subset of rows, as once, few, many or a class of expanded clone.

>.|.|TRBJ1-3|TRBV19
CASSTWIWGLSSGNTIYF
>.|.|TRBJ1-1|TRBV18
CASSPRGSTEAFF
>once|.|TRBJ1-1|TRBV19
CASMWGGTEAFF
>.|.|TRBJ2-6|TRBV27
CASSLLSSGANVLTF
>.|TRBD2|TRBJ2-3|TRBV7-3
CASSLGLAEADTQYF
>.|TRBD1|TRBJ1-2|TRBV6-1
CASSEASSGGEAYTF
>.|.|TRBJ2-3|TRBV6-1
CASSELGKDTQYF
>.|.|TRBJ1-1|TRBV19
CASSDRGNTEAFF
>.|.|TRBJ2-7|TRBV6-2/TRBV6-3
CASSYSGDTSYEQYF
>.|.|TRBJ1-4|TRBV7-9
CASSLGQGNEKLFF
>.|TRBD1|TRBJ1-6|TRBV5-6
CASSSTGGRSPLHF
>.|TRBD2|TRBJ2-3|TRBV6-6
CASSQRLAEQYF
>.|.|TRBJ2-3|TRBV6-5
CASTTGAHTDTQYF
>.|TRBD2|TRBJ2-3|TRBV7-2
CASSLNAGGTDTQYF
>.|.|TRBJ1-1|TRBV20-1
CSASTAGVTEAFF
>.|.|TRBJ2-6|TRBV19
CASSMGRAGANVLTF
>.|.|TRBJ2-5|TRBV6-1
CASSEPRHGEETQYF
>.|.|TRBJ2-7|TRBV19
CASRKGGSTYEQYF
>.|.|TRBJ1-4|TRBV29-1
CSVARDWGEKLFF
>.|TRBD1|TRBJ1-5|TRBV7-2
CASSFTGGGQPQHF
>.|.|TRBJ1-2|TRBV25-1
CASVPSGNYGYTF
>.|TRBD1|TRBJ1-3|TRBV10-3
CAISEGPDRIISGNTIYF
>.|TRBD1|TRBJ2-2|TRBV24-1
CATSAPGQPNTGELFF
>.|.|TRBJ2-2|TRBV5-6
CASSRGEPNTGELFF
>few|TRBD2|TRBJ2-1|TRBV9
CASSSRTSGIANEQFF
>.|.|TRBJ1-2|TRBV5-6
CASSLTDPSGYTF
>.|.|TRBJ1-5|TRBV6-6
CASSTRTPMVNQPQHF
>.|TRBD1|TRBJ2-3|TRBV18
CASSPDRGIGDTQYF
>.|.|TRBJ1-3|TRBV11-3
CASSYPDRRENTIYF
>.|.|TRBJ2-3|TRBV6-5
CASSQQGDTQYF
>.|.|TRBJ2-5|TRBV28
CASSLGQASGETQYF
>few|TRBD2|TRBJ2-5|TRBV6-5
CASTLAGGQETQYF
>.|.|TRBJ1-4|TRBV3-1/TRBV3-2
CASSQAVSGGREKLFF
>.|.|TRBJ1-2|TRBV24-1
CATSENGFRYGYTF
>.|.|TRBJ2-4|TRBV2
CASSVQGNLYLAKNIQYF
>.|.|TRBJ1-2|TRBV3-1/TRBV3-2
CASSQDSTGSYGYTF
>.|TRBD1|TRBJ1-1|TRBV6-5
CASRGQGGSFF
>.|.|TRBJ1-6|TRBV30
CAWSADYNSPLHF
>.|.|TRBJ2-7|TRBV7-9
CASSRMRQHVVDEQYF
>.|TRBD1|TRBJ2-7|TRBV27
CASSLRPGQTYEQYF
>.|TRBD2|TRBJ2-5|TRBV6-2/TRBV6-3
CASSHLLRGEGETQYF
>.|TRBD2|TRBJ2-2|TRBV15
CATSRPTSGRRTGELFF
>once|.|TRBJ1-1|TRBV7-2
CASNPQGTNTEAFF
>.|.|TRBJ2-5|TRBV11-3
CASSLGSTDSQETQYF
>.|.|TRBJ2-6|TRBV3-1/TRBV3-2
CASSQVRDSGANVLTF
>.|.|TRBJ2-6|TRBV19
CASSIRVGANVLTF
>.|.|TRBJ1-2|TRBV11-3
CASSSLNYGYTF
>.|.|TRBJ2-3|TRBV6-1
CASSEATQGGTQYF
>.|TRBD1|TRBJ1-2|TRBV6-5
CASSYSTGQGARGYTF
>.|.|TRBJ2-6|TRBV10-2
CASDSSGANVLTF
>.|.|TRBJ1-1|TRBV9
CASSVETGALNTEAFF
>.|TRBD2|TRBJ2-5|TRBV5-4
CASSSGTSGRIVETQYF
>.|TRBD1|TRBJ1-6|TRBV27
CASSIPGQGGSPLHF